This T cell receptor (beta chain) was retrieved from a study of blood T cell repertoires in COVID-19 (TCRdb year 2020). About the investigation overall: The collaborator samples originated in the United States, Italy and Spain and spanned the acute and convalescent phases of COVID-19. The material from the prospective study consisted of cDNA or gDNA derived from T cells, B-cell-depleted T cells, or PBMCs. Subjects who had been exposed to COVID-19, were actively infected with it, or had recovered from it provided the deeply sampled blood TCRbeta repertoires that made up the dataset. The repertoires were released in a freely available public database intended as a resource for research on the immune response to SARS-CoV-2. Samples came from the ongoing ImmuneRACE study (first 160 participants) plus 1,254 subjects from 6 global collaborators. A de-identified subject ID, COVID-19 status, age in years and sex were almost always included in the sample metadata. HLA class I and class II types, where available, came from metadata supplied by the sample provider rather than from assay-based typing.

CDR1 KGHSH and CDR2 LQKENI were looked up in the germline V gene. The CDR3 goes from the cysteine to the phenylalanine over 16 residues. Only the CDR3 DNA is retained, 48 bases long and in frame from the first base. V has 4 bases trimmed and J has 6 bases trimmed; junction bases matching no gene number 10. TCRbeta CDR3 regions were amplified from genomic DNA using the immunoSEQ Assay, a bias-controlled multiplex PCR. Processing in the source paper ran as follows. Nucleated cell counts per sample were estimated from amplification of reference gene primers within the assay. To quantify the absolute abundance of each unique TCRbeta CDR3 rearrangement, sequence reads were collapsed and filtered. For each sample, productive Simpson clonality was calculated as the square root of Simpson's diversity index across productive rearrangements. Drawn from immuneACCESS, this table holds only the in-frame rearrangements with V and J called that TCRdb kept. Clones are partly lost; checked studies trace under half to an unresolved V gene and leave the rest unexplained. V and J calls and clone size follow that table, whereas D and trimming were derived from the DNA. In all, the sample holds about 99,000 clones, and around 90% of those were seen once. Of the sample, about 5.1% is held by the ten largest clones.

The investigation overall reported the following: The amount of clinical and demographic metadata varied by source and participant and was provided uncurated.

The collaborating institutions used their own protocols to collect whole blood in K2EDTA tubes. Collaborator samples were shipped for TCRbeta analysis as frozen whole blood, isolated PBMCs, or DNA extracted from either sample type. Worth noting for this clone: The antigen this receptor binds is unknown. Within one base of it there is no much larger clone, and no base qualities were kept.

The chain couples TRBV18 to TRBJ2-2; 8 bases in the middle match TRBD1. Input material: peripheral blood. The receptor's source is a human donor in a cohort sampled during active COVID-19. The CDR3 region: CASSRFDRGAAGELFF. The base sequence is TGTGCCAGCTCACGCTTCGACAGGGGAGCGGCCGGGGAGCTGTTTTTT. With the portions outside the CDR3 filled from the reference TRBV18 and TRBJ2-2 genes, the complete variable region becomes NAGVMQNPRHLVRRRGQEARLRCSPMKGHSHVYWYRQLPEEGLKFMVYLQKENIIDESGMPKERFSAEFPKEGPSILRIQQVVRGDSAAYFCASSRFDRGAAGELFFGEGSRLTVL.